The following is a T cell receptor (beta chain) sequence with its context. The antigen this receptor binds is unknown. Lacking the conserved final phenylalanine or tryptophan, this CDR3 likely reflects a read error. These data are taken from a study of T cell repertoires in cytomegalovirus infection (dated by TCRdb to between 2018 and 2020). Regarding the research as a whole: Donor HLA type was relevant to the analysis, as public TCR beta signatures indicated carriage of CMV infection together with the matching HLA type.

What the research found in general, with its limitations: The ex vivo response was dominated by HLA-C-restricted CMV-specific TCR beta clonotypes, which also provided the single most frequent clonotype in two of eight donors. In both this cohort and an independent cohort of 352 donors, the cumulative frequency of public TCR beta family members distinguished carriers of CMV infection plus the relevant HLA type.

Sequencer: Illumina HiSeq 1500. The public reads were reanalyzed by TCRdb: fastp trimming at Q25, MiXCR alignment, in-frame beta chains only. Duplicate CDR3 protein sequences are folded into a single record with the most common DNA and genes. Within this sample are 500,000 or so distinct CDR3 sequences, with 15% to 20% of them counted one time only. The ten largest clonotypes hold roughly 25% of the sample. V is pruned by 1 base and J by 2 bases, leaving 11 bases of the junction without a gene match. The CDR3 has 16 amino acids, counting both end residues. The only DNA kept is the CDR3, 48 bases in frame from the first base. CDR1 DFQATT and CDR2 SNEGSKA are derived from the germline V gene (reference sequence).

The chain couples TRBV20-1 to TRBJ2-7; 7 of the junction bases match TRBD1. This TCR was recovered from a human donor in good health (CMV status not recorded). Some clones in this sample may be carry-over from other donors' samples. Sequencing was performed on CD8+ T cells from PBMCs. The CDR3 is CSARGPQGNLPYEQYS. The DNA reads TGCAGTGCTAGAGGCCCACAGGGGAACCTACCCTACGAGCAGTACTCC.